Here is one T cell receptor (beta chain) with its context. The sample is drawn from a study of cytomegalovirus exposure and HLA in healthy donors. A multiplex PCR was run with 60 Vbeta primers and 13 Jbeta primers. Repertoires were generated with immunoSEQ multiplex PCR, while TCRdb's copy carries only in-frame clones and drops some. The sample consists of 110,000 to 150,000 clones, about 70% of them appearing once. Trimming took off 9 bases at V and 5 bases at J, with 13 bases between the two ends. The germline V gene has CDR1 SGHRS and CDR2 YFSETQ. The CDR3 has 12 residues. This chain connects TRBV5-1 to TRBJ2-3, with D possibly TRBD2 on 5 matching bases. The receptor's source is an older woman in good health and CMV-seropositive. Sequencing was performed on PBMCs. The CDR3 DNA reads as TGCGCCACCTCCGCTCGGGGAGATACGCAGTATTTT. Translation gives CATSARGDTQYF.